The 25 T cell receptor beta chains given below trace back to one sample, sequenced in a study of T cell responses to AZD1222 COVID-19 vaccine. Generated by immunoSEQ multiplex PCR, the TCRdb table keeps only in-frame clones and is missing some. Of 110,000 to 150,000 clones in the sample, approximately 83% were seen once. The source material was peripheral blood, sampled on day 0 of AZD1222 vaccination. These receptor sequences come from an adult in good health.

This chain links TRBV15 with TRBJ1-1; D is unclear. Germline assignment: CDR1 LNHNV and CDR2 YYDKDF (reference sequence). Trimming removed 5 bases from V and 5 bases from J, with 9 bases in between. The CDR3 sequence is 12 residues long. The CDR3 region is CATSGYGTEAFF. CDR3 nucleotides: TGTGCCACCAGCGGTTACGGGACTGAAGCTTTCTTT.

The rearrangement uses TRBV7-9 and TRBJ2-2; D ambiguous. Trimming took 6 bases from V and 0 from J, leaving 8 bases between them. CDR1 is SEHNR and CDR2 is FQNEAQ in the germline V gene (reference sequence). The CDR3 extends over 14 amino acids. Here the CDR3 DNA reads TGTGCCAGCAGTCTTACTTCGAACACCGGGGAGCTGTTTTTT. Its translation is CASSLTSNTGELFF.

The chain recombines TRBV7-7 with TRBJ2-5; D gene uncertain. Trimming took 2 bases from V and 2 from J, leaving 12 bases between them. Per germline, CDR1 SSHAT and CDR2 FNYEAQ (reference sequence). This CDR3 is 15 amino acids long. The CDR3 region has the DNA TGTGCCAGCAGCTTAAACGGGCTGACACAAGAGACCCAGTACTTC. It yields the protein CASSLNGLTQETQYF.

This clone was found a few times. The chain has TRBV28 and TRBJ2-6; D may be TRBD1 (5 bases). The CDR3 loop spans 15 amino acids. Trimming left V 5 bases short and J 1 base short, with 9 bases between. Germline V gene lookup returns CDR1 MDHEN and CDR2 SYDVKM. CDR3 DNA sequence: TGTGCCAGCAGTCTCAGGGAATCTGGGGCCAACGTCCTGACTTTC. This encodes CASSLRESGANVLTF.

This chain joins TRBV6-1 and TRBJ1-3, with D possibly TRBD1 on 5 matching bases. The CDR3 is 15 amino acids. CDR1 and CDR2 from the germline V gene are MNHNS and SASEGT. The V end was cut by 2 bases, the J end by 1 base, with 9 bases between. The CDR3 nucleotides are TGTGCCAGCAGTGAACTTGGGGGATCTGGAAACACCATATATTTT. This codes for CASSELGGSGNTIYF.

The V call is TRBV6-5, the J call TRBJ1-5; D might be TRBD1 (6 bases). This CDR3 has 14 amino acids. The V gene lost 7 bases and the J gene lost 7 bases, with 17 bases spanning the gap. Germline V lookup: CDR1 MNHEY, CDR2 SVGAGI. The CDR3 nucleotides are TGTGCCAGCAAGAAACAGGGAGGCGTGCAGCCCCAGCATTTT. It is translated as CASKKQGGVQPQHF.

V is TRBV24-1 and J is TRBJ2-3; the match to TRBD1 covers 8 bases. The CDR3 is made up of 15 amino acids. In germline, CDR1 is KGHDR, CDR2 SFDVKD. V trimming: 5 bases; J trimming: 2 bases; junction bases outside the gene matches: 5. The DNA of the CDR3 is TGTGCCACCAGTGTCGGGGACAGGTCCACAGATACGCAGTATTTT. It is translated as CATSVGDRSTDTQYF.

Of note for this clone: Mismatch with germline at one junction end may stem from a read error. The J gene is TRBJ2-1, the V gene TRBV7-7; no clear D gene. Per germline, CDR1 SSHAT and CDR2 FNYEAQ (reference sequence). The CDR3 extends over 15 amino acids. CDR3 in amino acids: CASSASSLGRDEQFF. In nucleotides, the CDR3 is TGTGCTAGCAGCGCCTCTAGTTTGGGTAGGGATGAGCAGTTCTTC.

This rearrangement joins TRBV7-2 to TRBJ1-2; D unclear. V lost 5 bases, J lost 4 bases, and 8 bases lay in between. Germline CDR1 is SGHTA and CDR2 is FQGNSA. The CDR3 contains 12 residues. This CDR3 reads CASSSYTYGYTF. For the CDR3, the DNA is TGTGCCAGCAGCAGCTACACCTATGGCTACACCTTC.

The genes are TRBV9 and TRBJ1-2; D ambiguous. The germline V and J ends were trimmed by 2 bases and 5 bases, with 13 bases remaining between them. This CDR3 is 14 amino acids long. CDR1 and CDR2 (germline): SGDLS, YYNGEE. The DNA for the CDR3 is TGTGCCAGCAGCGTGGTACCTGAAGGTTATGGCTACACCTTC. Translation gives CASSVVPEGYGYTF.

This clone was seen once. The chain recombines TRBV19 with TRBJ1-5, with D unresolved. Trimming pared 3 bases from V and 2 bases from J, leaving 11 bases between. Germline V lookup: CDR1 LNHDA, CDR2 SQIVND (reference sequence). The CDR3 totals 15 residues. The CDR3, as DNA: TGTGCCAGTAGTATCGGGTTACGCGGCAATCAGCCCCAGCATTTT. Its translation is CASSIGLRGNQPQHF.

As DNA, the CDR3 is TGCGCCAGCGGAGGCACTCTAGCGGGCTTTTCCTCTGGGGCCAACGTCCTGACTTTC. It codes for CASGGTLAGFSSGANVLTF. The chain is built from TRBV23-1 and TRBJ2-6; the match to TRBD2 covers 8 bases. TRBV23-1 is noted as an ORF with a role that remains uncertain. V lost 8 bases, J lost 0 bases, and 15 bases stayed unmatched. The CDR3 length is 19 residues.

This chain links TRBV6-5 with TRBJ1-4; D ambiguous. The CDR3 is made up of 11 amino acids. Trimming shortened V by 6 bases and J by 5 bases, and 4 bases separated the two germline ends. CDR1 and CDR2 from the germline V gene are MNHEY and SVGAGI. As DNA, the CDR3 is TGTGCCAGCAGACGAAATGAAAAACTGTTTTTT. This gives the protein CASRRNEKLFF.

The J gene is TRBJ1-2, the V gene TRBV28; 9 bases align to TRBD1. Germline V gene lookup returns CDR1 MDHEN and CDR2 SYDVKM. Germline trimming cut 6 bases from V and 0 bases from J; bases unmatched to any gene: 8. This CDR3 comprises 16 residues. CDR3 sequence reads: CASRPTGGPTNYGYTF. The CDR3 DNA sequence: TGTGCCAGCAGGCCTACAGGGGGCCCTACTAACTATGGCTACACCTTC.

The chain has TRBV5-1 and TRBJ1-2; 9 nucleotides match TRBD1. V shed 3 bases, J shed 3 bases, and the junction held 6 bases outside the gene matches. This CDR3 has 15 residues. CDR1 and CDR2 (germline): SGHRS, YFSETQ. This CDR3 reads CASSSMGQGDYGYTF. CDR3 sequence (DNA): TGCGCCAGCAGCTCCATGGGACAGGGAGACTATGGCTACACCTTC.

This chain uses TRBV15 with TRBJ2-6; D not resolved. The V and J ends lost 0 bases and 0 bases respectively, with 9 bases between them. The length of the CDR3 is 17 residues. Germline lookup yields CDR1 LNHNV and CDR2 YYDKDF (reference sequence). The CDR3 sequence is CATSRDPPRSGANVLTF. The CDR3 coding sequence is TGTGCCACCAGCAGAGATCCTCCTCGCTCTGGGGCCAACGTCCTGACTTTC.

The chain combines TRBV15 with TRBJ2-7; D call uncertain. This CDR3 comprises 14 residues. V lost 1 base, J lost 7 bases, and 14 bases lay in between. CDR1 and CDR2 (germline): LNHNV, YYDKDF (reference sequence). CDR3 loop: CATSRGAPALEQYF. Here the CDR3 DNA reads TGTGCCACCAGCAGAGGTGCGCCGGCTCTGGAGCAGTACTTC.

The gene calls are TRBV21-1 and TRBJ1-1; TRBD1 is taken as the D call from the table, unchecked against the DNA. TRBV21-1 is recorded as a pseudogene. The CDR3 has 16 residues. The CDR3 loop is CASSKAPQGNNTEAFF. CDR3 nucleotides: TGTGCCAGCAGCAAAGCGCCACAGGGAAATAACACTGAAGCTTTCTTT.

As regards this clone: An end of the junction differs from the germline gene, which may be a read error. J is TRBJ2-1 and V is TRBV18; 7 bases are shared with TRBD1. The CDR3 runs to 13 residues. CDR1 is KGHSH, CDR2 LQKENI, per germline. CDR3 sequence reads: CASSSWTGPEPFF. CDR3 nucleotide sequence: TGTGCCAGCTCATCCTGGACAGGCCCCGAGCCGTTCTTC.

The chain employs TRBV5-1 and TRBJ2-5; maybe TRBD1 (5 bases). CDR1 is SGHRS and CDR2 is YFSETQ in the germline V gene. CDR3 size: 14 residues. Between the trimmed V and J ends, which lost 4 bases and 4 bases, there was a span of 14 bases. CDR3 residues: CASSPLGVTETQYF. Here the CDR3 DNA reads TGCGCCAGCAGCCCCTTAGGGGTAACAGAGACCCAGTACTTC. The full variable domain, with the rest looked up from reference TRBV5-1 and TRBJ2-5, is KAGVTQTPRYLIKTRGQQVTLSCSPISGHRSVSWYQQTPGQGLQFLFEYFSETQRNKGNFPGRFSGRQFSNSRSEMNVSTLELGDSALYLCASSPLGVTETQYFGPGTRLLVL.

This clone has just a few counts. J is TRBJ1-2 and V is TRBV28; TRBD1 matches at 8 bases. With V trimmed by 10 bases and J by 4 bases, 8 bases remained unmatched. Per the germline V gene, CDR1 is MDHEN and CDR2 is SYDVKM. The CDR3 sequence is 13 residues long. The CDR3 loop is CATRGRKGYGYTF. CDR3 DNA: TGTGCCACCAGGGGGCGAAAGGGCTATGGCTACACCTTC.

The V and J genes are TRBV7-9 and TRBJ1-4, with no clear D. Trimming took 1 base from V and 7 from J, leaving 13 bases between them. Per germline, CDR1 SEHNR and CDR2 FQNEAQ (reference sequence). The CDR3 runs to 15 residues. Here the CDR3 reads CASSLGIGKGEKLFF. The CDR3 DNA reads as TGTGCCAGCAGCTTAGGAATTGGGAAAGGTGAAAAACTGTTTTTT.

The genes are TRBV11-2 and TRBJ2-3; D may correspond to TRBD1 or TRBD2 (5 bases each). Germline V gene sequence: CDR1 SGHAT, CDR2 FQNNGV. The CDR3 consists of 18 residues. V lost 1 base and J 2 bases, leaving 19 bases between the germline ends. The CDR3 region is CASSLGRGRGTTTDTQYF. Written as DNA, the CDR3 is TGTGCCAGCAGCTTAGGTAGGGGAAGAGGGACGACCACAGATACGCAGTATTTT.

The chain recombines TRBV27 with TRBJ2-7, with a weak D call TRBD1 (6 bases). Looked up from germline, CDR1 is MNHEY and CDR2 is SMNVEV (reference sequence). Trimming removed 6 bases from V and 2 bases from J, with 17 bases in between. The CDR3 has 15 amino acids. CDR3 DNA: TGTGCCAGCAGGGTGGGGGCAATAGGGACCTACGAGCAGTACTTC. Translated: CASRVGAIGTYEQYF.

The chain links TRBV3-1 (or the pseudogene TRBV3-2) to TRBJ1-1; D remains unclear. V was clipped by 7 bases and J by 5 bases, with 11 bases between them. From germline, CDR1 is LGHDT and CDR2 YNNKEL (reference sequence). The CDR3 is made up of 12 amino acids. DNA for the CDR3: TGTGCCAGCACCGAGGGCAGGACTGAAGCTTTCTTT. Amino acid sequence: CASTEGRTEAFF.